Shown below are 23 T cell receptor beta chains from a single sample sequenced in a study of response to subunit inactivated influenza vaccine (dated by TCRdb to 2016 to 2019). The method was RT-PCR. Sequencing took place on an Illumina HiSeq 2500. In TCRdb, the public reads were trimmed at Q25 with fastp and aligned with MiXCR, with productive beta chains retained. A single entry per CDR3 protein holds the most common genes and DNA from its merged rows. The sample records just under 550,000 distinct CDR3 sequences, roughly 25% of which are singletons. The ten largest clones represent about 3% of the sample. The same specimen was also included in a second study, on T cells expressing NK-cell markers. The second study reports: 5'RACE template switching, by which a universal primer site and unique molecular identifiers were added, was used to make TCR beta cDNA libraries.

The source was CD4+ T cells sorted from PBMCs, collected 12 days after vaccination. These receptor sequences come from a man aged 50 to 59 who received an inactivated influenza vaccine. Donor details come from another sample of the same person, matched by shared clones.

This clonotype was counted between two and nine times. This chain links TRBV24-1 with TRBJ1-5; D call uncertain. V lost 2 bases and J lost 3, with 7 bases in between. CDR1 and CDR2 from the germline V gene are KGHDR and SFDVKD. The CDR3 is made up of 14 amino acids. The CDR3 here is CATSDSQINQPQHF. DNA for the CDR3: TGTGCCACCAGTGATTCGCAGATCAATCAGCCCCAGCATTTT.

The V gene is TRBV7-9, the J gene TRBJ1-1; D is perhaps TRBD1 (5 bases). Trimming took 1 base from V and 7 from J, leaving 13 bases between them. This CDR3 region has 14 residues. The germline V gene encodes CDR1 SEHNR and CDR2 FQNEAQ (reference sequence). CDR3 nucleotide sequence: TGTGCCAGCAGCTTAGGGCAGGGAGATTATGAAGCTTTCTTT. Its protein is CASSLGQGDYEAFF.

V usage is TRBV29-1 and J usage is TRBJ2-7, with 12 bases identical to TRBD2. Looked up from germline, CDR1 is SQVTM and CDR2 is ANQGSEA. The length of the CDR3 is 14 residues. The V and J ends lost 6 bases and 2 bases, in that order; junction bases with no gene match: 5. The CDR3 DNA sequence: TGCAGCGTCCTCACTAGCGGGAGGACCTACGAGCAGTACTTC. It encodes CSVLTSGRTYEQYF.

This clonotype has more than one count but fewer than ten. The chain couples TRBV20-1 to TRBJ1-1; D gene uncertain. V lost 3 bases and J lost 1, with 6 bases in between. The CDR3 is 12 residues long. CDR1 is DFQATT, CDR2 SNEGSKA, per germline (reference sequence). The CDR3 sequence: CSASDTNTEAFF. CDR3 coding DNA: TGCAGTGCTAGTGACACGAACACTGAAGCTTTCTTT.

The chain is built from TRBV28 and TRBJ1-4; no reliable D call. Trimming cost V 1 base and J 5 bases, with 14 bases left between them. This CDR3 is built from 16 residues. The germline gives CDR1 MDHEN, CDR2 SYDVKM. The CDR3 loop is CASSLSGRFQNEKLFF. The CDR3, as DNA: TGTGCCAGCAGTTTATCAGGACGATTTCAAAATGAAAAACTGTTTTTT.

The J gene is TRBJ2-1, the V gene TRBV30, with 9 positions matching TRBD2. The germline CDR1 and CDR2 sequences are GTSNPN and SVGIG (reference sequence). CDR3 length: 14 amino acids. The ends lost 1 base at V and 8 bases at J; junction bases unmatched: 6. The CDR3 loop is CAWSELGLAYEQFF. The DNA for the CDR3 is TGTGCCTGGAGTGAGTTGGGACTAGCCTATGAGCAGTTCTTC.

This clonotype was counted many times. This chain links TRBV4-2 with TRBJ2-2, with TRBD2 as a possible D gene (5 bases). The CDR3 consists of 14 residues. In germline, CDR1 is LGHNA, CDR2 YNFKEQ. V lost 4 bases and J lost 3, with 9 bases in between. The CDR3 region has the DNA TGTGCCAGCAGCCCCCGGACTTACACCGGGGAGCTGTTTTTT. This sequence encodes CASSPRTYTGELFF.

This rearrangement joins TRBV10-3 to TRBJ2-2; 9 bases agree with TRBD1. Trimming cost V 5 bases and J 7 bases; bases outside gene matches: 11. Germline V lookup: CDR1 ENHRY, CDR2 SYGVKD. The CDR3 has 16 residues. The DNA for the CDR3 is TGTGCCATCAGTAAGGACAGGGGTACAATTGGCGGGGAGCTGTTTTTT. Residues: CAISKDRGTIGGELFF.

The CDR3 loop reads CSVRTASYEQYF. The DNA for the CDR3 is TGCAGCGTGAGGACAGCCAGCTACGAGCAGTACTTC. The chain joins TRBV29-1 to TRBJ2-7; a possible D gene is TRBD1 (6 bases). CDR3 length: 12 residues. Germline V gene sequence: CDR1 SQVTM, CDR2 ANQGSEA. The ends were cut back, 6 bases at V and 3 bases at J, with 12 bases in the middle.

This clonotype was counted ten times or more. The chain combines TRBV20-1 with TRBJ2-7; the D is unclear. The CDR3 has 14 residues. V dropped 3 bases and J dropped 2 bases, with 14 bases sitting between them. Germline V CDR1 and CDR2: DFQATT, SNEGSKA (reference sequence). CDR3 sequence reads: CSASLPVFPYEQYF. CDR3 nucleotide sequence: TGCAGTGCTAGTCTGCCAGTCTTCCCCTACGAGCAGTACTTC.

The chain combines TRBV7-9 with TRBJ1-1, with D perhaps matching TRBD1 (5 bases). Trimming stripped 3 bases from V and 5 bases from J, with 13 bases between. The CDR3 is made up of 14 amino acids. Germline CDR1 SEHNR, CDR2 FQNEAQ (reference sequence). The chain's CDR3 is CASSLEGLGTEAFF. The DNA of the CDR3 is TGTGCCAGCAGCTTGGAGGGACTAGGGACTGAAGCTTTCTTT.

J is TRBJ2-3 and V is TRBV18; perhaps TRBD1 as D (6 bases). The germline CDR1 and CDR2 sequences are KGHSH and LQKENI. CDR3 length: 15 residues. V was pared by 3 bases and J by 2 bases, with 12 bases between. The CDR3 region has the DNA TGTGCCAGCTCACCTTGGACAGCCACCACAGATACGCAGTATTTT. This sequence encodes CASSPWTATTDTQYF.

This clonotype was picked up a small number of times. The V gene is TRBV20-1, the J gene TRBJ1-5; 8 bases match TRBD1. The CDR3 is 14 amino acids. Germline CDR1 and CDR2: DFQATT and SNEGSKA (reference sequence). Losses at the gene ends were 3 bases for V and 7 bases for J; bases not matched to a gene: 8. CDR3: CSARGLQGAQPQHF. CDR3 nucleotides: TGCAGTGCTAGGGGGCTCCAGGGGGCACAGCCCCAGCATTTT.

The gene calls are TRBV4-3 and TRBJ1-2, with D perhaps TRBD1 (5 bases). Germline values: CDR1 LGHNA, CDR2 YSLEER. The CDR3 length is 15 residues. With 0 bases removed from V and 4 bases from J, the gap between germline ends came to 12 bases. This chain's CDR3 is CASSQEAGRFYGYTF. As DNA, the CDR3 is TGCGCCAGCAGCCAAGAGGCAGGGAGGTTCTATGGCTACACCTTC.

In DNA form, the CDR3 reads TGTGCCAGCAGTTACTCTACCGGGAGGCGTACAGATACGCAGTATTTT. It yields the protein CASSYSTGRRTDTQYF. The chain joins TRBV6-5 to TRBJ2-3, with 7 nucleotides matching TRBD2. CDR1 is MNHEY, CDR2 SVGAGI, per germline. The V segment lost 0 bases and the J segment 3 bases; nucleotides outside the gene matches: 6. The CDR3 sequence is 16 residues long.

The rearrangement uses TRBV29-1 and TRBJ2-5, with TRBD1 matching 9 bases. The trim removed 3 bases at V and 6 bases at J, leaving 5 bases unmatched. The germline V gene has CDR1 SQVTM and CDR2 ANQGSEA. The CDR3 runs to 13 residues. The chain's CDR3 is CSVEGQGLKTQYF. For the CDR3, the DNA is TGCAGCGTTGAGGGACAGGGCTTGAAGACCCAGTACTTC.

This clonotype was counted only a few times. J is TRBJ2-4 and V is TRBV7-2; the D is unclear. V was cut by 5 bases and J by 6 bases, with 17 bases left in between. Germline values: CDR1 SGHTA, CDR2 FQGNSA. The CDR3 length is 15 residues. The DNA of the CDR3 is TGTGCCAGCAGCCGGTCGACGGGCAGTTTAAACATTCAGTACTTC. Translating gives CASSRSTGSLNIQYF.

This clonotype came up a few times. The chain carries TRBV20-1 and TRBJ2-7, with 10 positions matching TRBD2. The CDR3 spans 14 residues. With 5 bases clipped from V and 2 bases from J, the junction kept 6 bases outside the gene matches. Germline CDR1 DFQATT, CDR2 SNEGSKA (reference sequence). CDR3 nucleotides: TGCAGTGCTCCTAAGCGGGGGGGAACCTACGAGCAGTACTTC. This sequence encodes CSAPKRGGTYEQYF.

The sample holds a few counts of this clonotype. The CDR3 bases are TGCGCCAGCAGCTTGGATAGGGGGACGAACACTGAAGCTTTCTTT. Amino acid sequence: CASSLDRGTNTEAFF. V gene TRBV5-1 combines with J gene TRBJ1-1, with D tentatively TRBD1 (6 bases). V lost 0 bases, J lost 1 base, and 10 bases lay in between. CDR3 length: 15 residues. In germline, CDR1 is SGHRS, CDR2 YFSETQ.

This clonotype was found a few times. The chain uses TRBV29-1 and TRBJ2-7, with 9 nucleotides matching TRBD1. After removal of 5 bases from V and 5 bases from J, the junction contained 7 bases not matched to a gene. Germline assignment: CDR1 SQVTM and CDR2 ANQGSEA. This CDR3 comprises 13 residues. In nucleotides, the CDR3 is TGCAGCGTTCGGCGGGACAGGGTGAACGAGCAGTACTTC. Residues: CSVRRDRVNEQYF.

This clonotype was counted a few times. V gene TRBV29-1 combines with J gene TRBJ1-4, with a weak D call TRBD1 (6 bases). The CDR3 contains 14 residues. Trimming shortened V by 6 bases and J by 4 bases, and 15 bases separated the two germline ends. Germline CDR1 reads SQVTM; CDR2 reads ANQGSEA. The CDR3: CSVGTSLYNEKLFF. DNA for the CDR3: TGCAGCGTGGGGACAAGCCTTTATAATGAAAAACTGTTTTTT.

This clonotype has ten or more counts. V gene TRBV5-6 combines with J gene TRBJ2-5, with D perhaps TRBD2 (6 bases). This CDR3 region has 15 residues. Germline CDR1 reads SGHDT; CDR2 reads YYEEEE. Trimming pared 0 bases from V and 3 bases from J, leaving 12 bases between. The CDR3 DNA follows: TGTGCCAGCAGCTTGGTTCGCGGGACGGAAGAGACCCAGTACTTC. It translates to CASSLVRGTEETQYF.

This chain links TRBV19 with TRBJ2-5; the match to TRBD2 covers 7 bases. From germline, CDR1 is LNHDA and CDR2 SQIVND (reference sequence). The CDR3 covers 16 residues. Unmatched junction bases numbered 12, after V lost 3 bases and J lost 5 bases. The CDR3 coding sequence is TGTGCCAGTAGTATGGGTCAGCGGGGAGGAGGTGAGACCCAGTACTTC. This translates into CASSMGQRGGGETQYF.